This T cell receptor (beta chain) was profiled in a study of cytomegalovirus exposure and HLA in healthy donors. Study-wide points: A likely sequencing artifact accounted for one observed cluster of highly shared sequence variants. TCR beta V- and J-gene trimming, according to a later analysis, was linked to a missense DCLRE1C variant. After further analysis at a later stage, 16,951 TCR beta sequences were associated with HLA alleles at 0.05 false discovery rate. Later analysis reportedly placed an Asian-associated ancestry cluster below the roughly 690-donor mean in N-insertions.

Vbeta (60) and Jbeta (13) primers were used in the PCR. Sequencing used immunoSEQ multiplex PCR; TCRdb keeps in-frame clones, though not all of them. The table lists some 120,000 clones, about 80% of them singletons. Turning to this clone: Its matching antigen is unknown.

V shed 5 bases and J shed 2 bases, with 19 bases lying between them. The germline V gene encodes CDR1 SGHTA and CDR2 FQGNSA. The CDR3 runs to 17 residues. Input material: PBMCs. V gene TRBV7-2 combines with J gene TRBJ1-5; D not certain. The sequence derives from a human donor in good health. The chain's CDR3 is CASSRDSMAGRNQPQHF. The CDR3, as DNA: TGTGCCAGCAGCCGGGATTCCATGGCTGGGCGCAATCAGCCCCAGCATTTT.